This note documents a single T cell receptor beta chain sequence. The data were taken from a study of blood T cell repertoires in COVID-19. In the study overall: The United States, Italy and Spain provided the acute and convalescent COVID-19 samples. Sample material is recorded as cDNA or gDNA derived from T cells, B-cell-depleted T cells, or PBMCs.

Methods used by the authors: Reference gene primer amplification yielded estimated nucleated cell counts. Generated by immunoSEQ multiplex PCR, the TCRdb table keeps only in-frame clones and is missing some. The V and J calls and the clone size are those of that table, but D and trimming were determined from the DNA. The profile shows around 260,000 clones, around 82% of them singletons. The CDR3 is 13 residues long. V gave up 4 bases and J gave up 5 bases, with 12 bases separating them. Germline V lookup: CDR1 SGDLS, CDR2 YYNGEE. Seattle cases were enrolled at active infection and followed longitudinally.

This clonotype was obtained from a human donor with COVID-19, enrolled during active disease. The donor label of this sample is uncertain. The chain employs TRBV9 and TRBJ1-1; D is possibly TRBD1 (6 bases). Sequencing was performed on peripheral blood. For the CDR3, the DNA is TGTGCCAGCAGCCTACAGGGTCAAACTGAAGCTTTCTTT. This sequence encodes CASSLQGQTEAFF.